The T cell receptor (beta chain) described here comes from a study of CD8+ T cells in alopecia areata. In the study overall: Treated patients were dosed with oral tofacitinib, taking 5 to 10 mg twice daily.

Treatment denoted: oral pan-JAK inhibitor, 5-10 mg twice daily. Study observations and caveats: One nonresponder leaves baseline CD8+ expansion's link to response uncertain. Many expanded lesional clones persisted during tofacitinib (in both scalp and blood). Across lesional scalp, and particularly alopecia totalis/universalis, clonality surpassed that of normal scalp.

As the sequencing template, cDNA was produced by extracting RNA and reverse transcribing it. Sequencing was performed with immunoSEQ multiplex PCR; in TCRdb, only in-frame clones are kept and a portion is missing. The sample holds 150,000 or so clones, around 86% seen once. Concerning this clone itself: Its antigen is undetermined.

Material: CD8+ T cells sorted from blood, obtained at week 4, from a patient treated with tofacitinib. This receptor was taken from a human donor with alopecia areata.

The CDR3 sequence is CATGTSGGAYEQYF. Here the CDR3 DNA reads TGTGCCACCGGGACTAGCGGGGGGGCTTACGAGCAGTACTTC. J is TRBJ2-7 and V is TRBV6-6; 16 bases match TRBD2. Germline assignment: CDR1 MNHNY and CDR2 SVGAGI (reference sequence). The length of the CDR3 is 14 residues. V lost 10 bases to trimming and J lost 4 bases; unmatched junction nucleotides: 4.